The sequence of this T cell receptor beta chain was determined in a study of T-cell memory formation after mild COVID-19 (dated by TCRdb to the early 2020s). Some background on the complete study: TCR sequence clusters from the two donors were largely donor specific. In a couple of donors, T-cell clones that expanded and contracted after mild COVID-19 were followed by sequencing TCRalpha and TCRbeta repertoires longitudinally. The cohort was made up of two young adult volunteers, one female and one male, who were previously healthy.

What the study reported, not specific to this receptor: Contracting CD4+ clones were located mainly in the CM and EM memory subsets, whereas CD8+ clones were found to be enriched in EMRA. Only a couple of mild cases were covered in the study, and larger cohorts including severe cases with pre-infection samples were considered necessary. Clones that contracted from day 15 to 85 showed balanced CD4/CD8 phenotypes, whereas a second wave of clones that expanded from day 15 to 37 leaned towards CD4+. Some responding clones were detected in pre-infection memory, suggesting pre-existing cross-reactive memory T cells joined the SARS-CoV-2 response. SARS-CoV-2 specificity was not confirmed for the second-wave clones peaking on day 37.

Notes on this clonotype: There is no known antigen for this receptor. No per-base quality is available; no much larger clone lies one base away.

CDR1 and CDR2, looked up from the germline V gene (reference sequence), are LGHDT and YNNKEL. The CDR3 runs 19 residues from the cysteine to the phenylalanine. CDR3 DNA only is kept here, 57 bases in frame from base 1. Trimming accounts for 0 bases at V and 0 bases at J, while the number of junction bases matched to no gene is 12. Ficoll-Paque density gradient centrifugation was used to isolate PBMCs. The run used an Illumina NovaSeq 6000. Using 5'RACE with constant-segment primers, TCRalpha and TCRbeta cDNA libraries were constructed, with sample barcodes and unique molecular identifiers added in the process. Trizol reagent was used to extract RNA from every sample. The libraries were amplified in two PCR steps, and the second step added a second sample barcode and Illumina TruSeq adapters. The libraries were sequenced on an Illumina NovaSeq using 2 x 150 bp paired-end reads. The paper's data handling went like this. Demultiplexing of reads and collapsing into UMI-guided consensus sequences were performed with migec v1.2.7. Using mixcr v2.1.11, UMI consensuses were aligned to TRA and TRB V and J templates and then assembled into clonotypes. A clonotype was counted as expanded or contracted only if both edgeR and NoisET called the change significant, with noise models trained on biological replicates. For edgeR calls, the cutoffs were a false discovery rate-adjusted p below 0.01 and a log2 fold-change threshold of 1. As an exploratory analysis of dynamics, max-normalized trajectories of the 1000 most abundant clonotypes were examined with PCA combined with hierarchical clustering. Each responding clone was given a CD4 or CD8 phenotype based on the CD4+ and CD8+ repertoires, which had been sequenced separately. Using fastp trimming at Q25 and MiXCR clonotype assembly, TCRdb reanalyzed the public sequencing data and kept in-frame beta chains. For every CDR3 protein sequence, its rows merge into one entry that carries the most common genes and DNA. The V and J calls here are based on TCRdb, not the publication. The table for this sample lists about 440,000 distinct CDR3 sequences; around 18% of them were counted only once. Approximately 8.1% of the sample is taken by the ten largest.

The clonotype originates from an adult woman who had mild COVID-19 (a few samples of this study predate the infection). The sample titles of this study are shuffled in the database, so cell type and time point are left out; the donor was told from shared clones. The receptor chain draws on TRBV3-1 and TRBJ2-3; 7 of the junction bases match TRBD1. Sequenced material: PBMCs or a T cell subset sorted from them (not recorded which). This receptor has the CDR3 CASSQDLGTGEWSTDTQYF. The base sequence is TGTGCCAGCAGCCAAGATCTTGGAACAGGGGAATGGAGCACAGATACGCAGTATTTT.